This T cell receptor beta chain was captured in a study of patients and donors after allogeneic stem cell transplantation. Deletions cut 2 bases from V and 3 bases from J, with 8 bases between. This CDR3 region has 12 residues. Germline-derived CDR1 and CDR2 are GTSNPN and SVGIG (reference sequence). This clonotype was seen just once. TCRdb fed the RT-PCR reads into MiXCR, producing one record per CDR3 protein. The data contain roughly 190,000 distinct CDR3 sequences, less than 45% of them singletons. Sequencing was done on a sample of blood, either unsorted or a sorted T cell fraction (not recorded which). The V and J genes are TRBV30 and TRBJ2-7; D gene ambiguous. The clonotype originates from a human donor who was either an allogeneic HSCT recipient or a stem cell or donor lymphocyte infusion donor (not recorded which). It is not recorded whose cells these are; they may come from a transplant donor. The CDR3 sequence is CAWSPRSYEQYF. For the CDR3, the DNA is TGTGCCTGGAGTCCGCGAAGCTACGAGCAGTACTTC.